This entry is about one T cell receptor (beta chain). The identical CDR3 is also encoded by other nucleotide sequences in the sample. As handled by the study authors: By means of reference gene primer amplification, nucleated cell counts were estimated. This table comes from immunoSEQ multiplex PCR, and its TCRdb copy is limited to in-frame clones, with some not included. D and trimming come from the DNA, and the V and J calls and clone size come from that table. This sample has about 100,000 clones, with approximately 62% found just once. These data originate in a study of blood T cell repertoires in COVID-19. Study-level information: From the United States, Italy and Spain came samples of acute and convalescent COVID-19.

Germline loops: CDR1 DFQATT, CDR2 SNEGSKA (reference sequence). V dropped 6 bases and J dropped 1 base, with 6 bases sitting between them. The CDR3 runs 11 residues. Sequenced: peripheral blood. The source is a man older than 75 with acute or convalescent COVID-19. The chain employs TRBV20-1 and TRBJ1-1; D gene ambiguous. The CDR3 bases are TGCAGTGCCCCTCGGAACACTGAAGCTTTCTTT. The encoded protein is CSAPRNTEAFF.